This T cell receptor (beta chain) was recovered during a study of T cells in localized non-small cell lung cancer. Points from the study as a whole: Heterogeneity is still possible, as just one tumor region was sequenced. Adjacent uninvolved lung had the highest clonality, suggesting focused antigen responses.

V was cut by 4 bases and J by 7 bases, with 21 bases left in between. The germline gives CDR1 SGHKS, CDR2 YYEKEE (reference sequence). The CDR3 is 16 residues long. Libraries were prepared by immunoSEQ multiplex PCR; TCRdb keeps only in-frame clonotypes and omits some of them. The data show approximately 52,000 clones, 70% to 90% seen once. Notes on this clone: Its specificity is not known.

This TCR derives from a male donor at least 60 years old with stage III squamous cell lung carcinoma. The V gene is TRBV5-5, the J gene TRBJ1-5; a possible D gene is TRBD1 (6 bases). This specimen consisted of peripheral blood, obtained before any cancer treatment. The chain's CDR3 is CASSLRGALNVQPQHF. The CDR3 DNA follows: TGTGCCAGCAGCCTAAGGGGGGCCCTTAATGTGCAGCCCCAGCATTTT.